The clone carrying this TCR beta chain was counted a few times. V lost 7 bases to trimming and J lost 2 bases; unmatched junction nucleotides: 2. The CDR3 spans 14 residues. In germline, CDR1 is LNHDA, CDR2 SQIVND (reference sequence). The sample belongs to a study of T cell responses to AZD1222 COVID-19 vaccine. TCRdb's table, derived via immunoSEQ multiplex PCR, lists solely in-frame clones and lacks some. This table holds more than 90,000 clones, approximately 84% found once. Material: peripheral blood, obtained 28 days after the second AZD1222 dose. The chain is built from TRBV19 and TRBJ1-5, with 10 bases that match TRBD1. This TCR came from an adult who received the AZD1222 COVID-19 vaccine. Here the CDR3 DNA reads TGTGCCAGTACCGGGACAGGGGGCAATCAGCCCCAGCATTTT. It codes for CASTGTGGNQPQHF.